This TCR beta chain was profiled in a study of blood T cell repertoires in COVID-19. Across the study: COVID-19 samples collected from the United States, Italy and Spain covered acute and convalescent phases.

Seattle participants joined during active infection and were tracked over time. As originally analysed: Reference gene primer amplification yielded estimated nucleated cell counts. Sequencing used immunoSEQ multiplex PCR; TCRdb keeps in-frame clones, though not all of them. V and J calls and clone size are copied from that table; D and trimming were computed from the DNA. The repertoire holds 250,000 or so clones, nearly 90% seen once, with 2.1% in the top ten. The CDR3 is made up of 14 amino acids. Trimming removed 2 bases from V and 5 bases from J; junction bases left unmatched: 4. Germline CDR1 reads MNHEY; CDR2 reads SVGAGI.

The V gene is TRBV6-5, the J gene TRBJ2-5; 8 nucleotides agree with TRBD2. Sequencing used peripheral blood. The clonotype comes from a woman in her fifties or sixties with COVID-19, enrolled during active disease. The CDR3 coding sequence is TGTGCCAGCAGTTACCGGGGGGGCTGGGAGACCCAGTACTTC. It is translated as CASSYRGGWETQYF.